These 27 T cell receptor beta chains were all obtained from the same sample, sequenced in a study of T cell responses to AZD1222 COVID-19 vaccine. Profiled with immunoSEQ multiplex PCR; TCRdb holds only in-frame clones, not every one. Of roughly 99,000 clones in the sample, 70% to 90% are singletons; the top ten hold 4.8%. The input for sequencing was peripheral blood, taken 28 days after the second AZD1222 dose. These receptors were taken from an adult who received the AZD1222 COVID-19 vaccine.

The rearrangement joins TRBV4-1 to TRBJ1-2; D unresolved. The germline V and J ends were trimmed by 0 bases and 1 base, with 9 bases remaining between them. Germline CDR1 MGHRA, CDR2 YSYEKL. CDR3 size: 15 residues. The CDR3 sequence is CASSQDPGGNYGYTF. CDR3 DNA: TGCGCCAGCAGCCAAGATCCGGGAGGTAACTATGGCTACACCTTC.

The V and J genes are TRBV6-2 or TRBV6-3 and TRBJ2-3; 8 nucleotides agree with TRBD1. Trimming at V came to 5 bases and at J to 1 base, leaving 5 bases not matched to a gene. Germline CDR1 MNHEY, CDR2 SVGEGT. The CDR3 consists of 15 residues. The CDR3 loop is CASSHTGGGTDTQYF. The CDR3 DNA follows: TGTGCCAGCAGTCACACAGGGGGTGGCACAGATACGCAGTATTTT.

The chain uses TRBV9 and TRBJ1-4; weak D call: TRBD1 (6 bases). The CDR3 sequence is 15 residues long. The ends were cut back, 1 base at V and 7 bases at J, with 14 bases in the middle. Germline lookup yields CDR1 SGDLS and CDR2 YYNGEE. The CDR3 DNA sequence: TGTGCCAGCAGCGTACGGCAGGGGCGCGGTGAAAAACTGTTTTTT. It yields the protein CASSVRQGRGEKLFF.

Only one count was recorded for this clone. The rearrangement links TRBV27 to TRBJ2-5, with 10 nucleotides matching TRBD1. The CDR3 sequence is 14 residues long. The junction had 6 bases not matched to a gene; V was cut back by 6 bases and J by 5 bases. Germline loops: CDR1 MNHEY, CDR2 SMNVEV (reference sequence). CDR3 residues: CASRRQGASETQYF. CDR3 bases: TGTGCCAGCAGGCGACAGGGGGCGAGTGAGACCCAGTACTTC.

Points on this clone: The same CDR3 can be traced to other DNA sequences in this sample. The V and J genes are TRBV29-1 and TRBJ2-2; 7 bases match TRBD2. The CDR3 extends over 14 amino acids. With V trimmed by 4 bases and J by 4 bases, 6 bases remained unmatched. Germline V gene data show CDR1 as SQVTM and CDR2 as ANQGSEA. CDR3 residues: CSVAPSGVTGELFF. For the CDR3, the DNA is TGCAGCGTTGCCCCTAGCGGAGTCACCGGGGAGCTGTTTTTT.

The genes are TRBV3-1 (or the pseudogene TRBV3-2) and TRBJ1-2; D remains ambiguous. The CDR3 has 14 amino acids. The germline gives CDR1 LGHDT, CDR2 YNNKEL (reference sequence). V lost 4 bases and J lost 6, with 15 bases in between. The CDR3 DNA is TGTGCCAGCAGCCCTATGGGTAGGGTCCATGGCTACACCTTC. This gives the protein CASSPMGRVHGYTF.

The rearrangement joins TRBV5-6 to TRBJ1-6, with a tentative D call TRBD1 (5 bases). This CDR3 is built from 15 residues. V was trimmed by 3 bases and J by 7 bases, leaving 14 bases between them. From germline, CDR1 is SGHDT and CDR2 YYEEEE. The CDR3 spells CASSSAGLTNSPLHF. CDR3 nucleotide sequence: TGTGCCAGCAGCTCGGCAGGGCTAACAAATTCACCCCTCCACTTT.

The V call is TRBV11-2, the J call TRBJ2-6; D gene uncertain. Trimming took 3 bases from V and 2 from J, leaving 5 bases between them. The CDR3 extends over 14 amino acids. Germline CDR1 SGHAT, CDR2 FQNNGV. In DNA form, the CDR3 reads TGTGCCAGCAGCTTGGCCACTGGGGCCAACGTCCTGACTTTC. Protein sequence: CASSLATGANVLTF.

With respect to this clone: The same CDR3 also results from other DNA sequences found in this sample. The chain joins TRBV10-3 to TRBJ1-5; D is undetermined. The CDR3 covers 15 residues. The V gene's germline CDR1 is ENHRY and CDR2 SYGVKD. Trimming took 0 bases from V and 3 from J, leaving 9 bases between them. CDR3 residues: CAISESGGPNQPQHF. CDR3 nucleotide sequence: TGTGCCATCAGTGAGTCCGGCGGGCCCAATCAGCCCCAGCATTTT.

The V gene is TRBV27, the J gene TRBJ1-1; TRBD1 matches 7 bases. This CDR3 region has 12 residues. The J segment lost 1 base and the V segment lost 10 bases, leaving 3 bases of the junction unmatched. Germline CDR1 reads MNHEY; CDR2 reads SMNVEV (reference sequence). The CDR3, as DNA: TGTGCCACCAGGGGGAAGAACACTGAAGCTTTCTTT. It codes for CATRGKNTEAFF.

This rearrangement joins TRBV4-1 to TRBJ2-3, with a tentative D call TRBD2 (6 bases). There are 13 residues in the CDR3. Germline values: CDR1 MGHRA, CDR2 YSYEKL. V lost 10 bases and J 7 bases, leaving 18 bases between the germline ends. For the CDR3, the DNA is TGCGCCACCCGGGGAGGACTTATAAATACGCAGTATTTT. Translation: CATRGGLINTQYF.

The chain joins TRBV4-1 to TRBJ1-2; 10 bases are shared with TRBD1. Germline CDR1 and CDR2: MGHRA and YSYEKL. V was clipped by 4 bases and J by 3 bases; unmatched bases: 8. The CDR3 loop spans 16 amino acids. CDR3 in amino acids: CASSPGTGDLYYGYTF. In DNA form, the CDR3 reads TGCGCCAGCAGCCCCGGGACAGGGGACCTTTACTATGGCTACACCTTC.

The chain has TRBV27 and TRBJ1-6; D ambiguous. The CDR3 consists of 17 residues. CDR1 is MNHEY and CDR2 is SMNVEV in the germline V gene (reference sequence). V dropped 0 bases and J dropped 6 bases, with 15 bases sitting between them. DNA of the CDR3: TGTGCCAGCAGTTTATCGATGGTACCGGGCCCTAATTCACCCCTCCACTTT. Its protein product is CASSLSMVPGPNSPLHF.

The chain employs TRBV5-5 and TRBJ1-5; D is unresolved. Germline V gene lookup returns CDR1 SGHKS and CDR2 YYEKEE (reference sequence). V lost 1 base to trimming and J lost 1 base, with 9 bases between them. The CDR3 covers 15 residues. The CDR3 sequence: CASSLILESNQPQHF. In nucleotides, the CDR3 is TGTGCCAGCAGCTTGATTTTGGAAAGCAATCAGCCCCAGCATTTT.

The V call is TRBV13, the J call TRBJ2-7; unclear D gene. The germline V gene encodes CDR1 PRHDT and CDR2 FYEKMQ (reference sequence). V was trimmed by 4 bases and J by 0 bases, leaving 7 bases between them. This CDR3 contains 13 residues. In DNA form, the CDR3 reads TGTGCCAGCAGCTACGGTTCCTCCTACGAGCAGTACTTC. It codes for CASSYGSSYEQYF. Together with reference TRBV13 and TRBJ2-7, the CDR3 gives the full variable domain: AAGVIQSPRHLIKEKRETATLKCYPIPRHDTVYWYQQGPGQDPQFLISFYEKMQSDKGSIPDRFSAQQFSDYHSELNMSSLELGDSALYFCASSYGSSYEQYFGPGTRLTVT.

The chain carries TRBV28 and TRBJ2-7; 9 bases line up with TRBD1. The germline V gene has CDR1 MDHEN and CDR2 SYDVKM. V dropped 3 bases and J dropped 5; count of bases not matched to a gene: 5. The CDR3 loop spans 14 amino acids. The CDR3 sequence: CASSFYRGPNEQYF. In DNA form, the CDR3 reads TGTGCCAGCAGTTTTTACAGGGGGCCCAACGAGCAGTACTTC.

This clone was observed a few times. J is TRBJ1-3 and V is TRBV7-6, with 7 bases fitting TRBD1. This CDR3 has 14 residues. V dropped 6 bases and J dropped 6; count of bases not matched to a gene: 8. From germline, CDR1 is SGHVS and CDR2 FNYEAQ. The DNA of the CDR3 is TGTGCCAGCAGACTTCAACAGGGGACAAACACCATATATTTT. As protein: CASRLQQGTNTIYF. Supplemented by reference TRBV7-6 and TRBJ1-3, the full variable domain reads GAGVSQSPRYKVTKRGQDVALRCDPISGHVSLYWYRQALGQGPEFLTYFNYEAQQDKSGLPNDRFSAERPEGSISTLTIQRTEQRDSAMYRCASRLQQGTNTIYFGEGSWLTVV.

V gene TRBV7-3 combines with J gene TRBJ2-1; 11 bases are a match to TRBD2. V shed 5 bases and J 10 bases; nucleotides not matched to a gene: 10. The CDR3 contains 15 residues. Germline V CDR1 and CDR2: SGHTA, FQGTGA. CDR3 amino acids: CASSQGLAGGQEQFF. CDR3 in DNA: TGTGCCAGCAGCCAGGGGCTAGCGGGGGGCCAAGAGCAGTTCTTC.

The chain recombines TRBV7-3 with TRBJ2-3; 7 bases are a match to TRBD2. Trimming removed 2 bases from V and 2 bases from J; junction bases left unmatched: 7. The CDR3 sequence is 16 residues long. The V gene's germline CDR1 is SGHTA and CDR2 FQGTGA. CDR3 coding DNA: TGTGCCAGCAGCTTAGGGGCTAGCGGTTACACAGATACGCAGTATTTT. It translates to CASSLGASGYTDTQYF.

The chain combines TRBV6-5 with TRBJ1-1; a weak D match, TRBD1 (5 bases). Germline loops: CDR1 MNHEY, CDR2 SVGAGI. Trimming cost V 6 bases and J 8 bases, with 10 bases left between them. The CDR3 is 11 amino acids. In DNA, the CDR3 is TGTGCCAGCAGGTCGGGACGGGAAGCTTTCTTT. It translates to CASRSGREAFF.

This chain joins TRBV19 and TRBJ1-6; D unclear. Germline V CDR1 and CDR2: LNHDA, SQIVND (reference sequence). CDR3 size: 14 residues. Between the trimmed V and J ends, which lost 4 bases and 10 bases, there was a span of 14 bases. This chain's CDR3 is CASSNGMLGSPLHF. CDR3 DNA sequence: TGTGCCAGTAGTAACGGGATGTTGGGATCACCCCTCCACTTT.

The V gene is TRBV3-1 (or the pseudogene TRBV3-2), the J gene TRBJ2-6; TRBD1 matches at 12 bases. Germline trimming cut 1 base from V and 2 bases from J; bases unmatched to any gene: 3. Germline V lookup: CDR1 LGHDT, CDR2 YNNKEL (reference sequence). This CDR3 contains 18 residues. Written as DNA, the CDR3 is TGTGCCAGCAGCCAAGGGGGGACAGGGGGCGCTGGGGCCAACGTCCTGACTTTC. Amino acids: CASSQGGTGGAGANVLTF.

This CDR3 reads CASSSPGQEVYEQYF. Here the CDR3 DNA reads TGTGCCAGCAGCTCTCCGGGACAGGAGGTCTACGAGCAGTACTTC. The chain employs TRBV5-4 and TRBJ2-7; TRBD1 aligns across 8 bases. J lost 3 bases, V lost 3 bases, and 8 bases had no gene match. Germline V gene sequence: CDR1 SGHNT, CDR2 YYREEE (reference sequence). This CDR3 has 15 residues.

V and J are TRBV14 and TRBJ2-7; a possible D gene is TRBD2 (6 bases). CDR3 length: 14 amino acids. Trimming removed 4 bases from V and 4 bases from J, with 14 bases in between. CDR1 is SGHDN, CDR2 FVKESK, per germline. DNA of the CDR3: TGTGCCAGCAGCCCCTACGCCGGAGGGTACGAGCAGTACTTC. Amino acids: CASSPYAGGYEQYF.

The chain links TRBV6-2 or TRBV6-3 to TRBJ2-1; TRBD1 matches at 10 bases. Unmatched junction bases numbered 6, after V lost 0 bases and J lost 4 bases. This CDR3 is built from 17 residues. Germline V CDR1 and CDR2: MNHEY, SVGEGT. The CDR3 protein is CASSYSPGTGVYNEQFF. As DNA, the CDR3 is TGTGCCAGCAGTTACTCTCCCGGGACAGGGGTTTACAATGAGCAGTTCTTC.

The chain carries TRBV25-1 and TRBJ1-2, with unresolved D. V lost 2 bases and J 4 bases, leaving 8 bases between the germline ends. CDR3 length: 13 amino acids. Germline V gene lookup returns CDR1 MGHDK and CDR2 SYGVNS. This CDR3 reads CASSEAAAYGYTF. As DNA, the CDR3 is TGTGCCAGCAGTGAAGCAGCTGCCTATGGCTACACCTTC.

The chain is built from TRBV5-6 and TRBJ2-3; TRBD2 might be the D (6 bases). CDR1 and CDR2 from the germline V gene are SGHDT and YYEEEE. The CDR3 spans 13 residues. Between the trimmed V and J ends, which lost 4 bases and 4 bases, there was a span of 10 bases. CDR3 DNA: TGTGCCAGCAGCGATGGGGGGTCAGATACGCAGTATTTT. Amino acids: CASSDGGSDTQYF.